What follows are 6 T cell receptor beta chains derived from one specimen sequenced in a study of blood T cells in healthy people across ages. The authors ran a second PCR of roughly 6 to 12 cycles using a sample-barcoded 5' primer and a J-beta primer mix. TCRdb reanalysed the 5' RACE reads using MiXCR and keeps one entry per CDR3 protein. The table shows 550,000 to 750,000 distinct CDR3 sequences, with more than 20% occurring only once. Sample: blood. Receptors originate from a man in his 70s in good health.

V and J are TRBV18 and TRBJ1-5; 11 bases are a match to TRBD1. CDR1 KGHSH and CDR2 LQKENI come from the germline V gene. Trimming at V came to 6 bases and at J to 2 bases, leaving 9 bases not matched to a gene. The CDR3 is made up of 17 amino acids. Here the CDR3 reads CASSHKPGQGGNQPQHF. DNA of the CDR3: TGTGCCAGCTCCCACAAACCGGGACAGGGGGGCAATCAGCCCCAGCATTTT.

This clonotype showed up just a few times. This chain connects TRBV6-5 to TRBJ2-5; D is uncertain. Germline V gives CDR1 MNHEY, CDR2 SVGAGI. With 2 bases removed from V and 4 bases from J, the gap between germline ends came to 17 bases. The CDR3 consists of 16 residues. CDR3 residues: CASSYAALVKGETQYF. The CDR3, as DNA: TGTGCCAGCAGTTACGCCGCGCTAGTAAAGGGAGAGACCCAGTACTTC.

V usage is TRBV27 and J usage is TRBJ1-4; TRBD1 matches at 9 bases. CDR1 and CDR2 (germline): MNHEY, SMNVEV (reference sequence). The length of the CDR3 is 13 residues. After removal of 6 bases from V and 8 bases from J, the junction contained 4 bases not matched to a gene. The CDR3 region has the DNA TGTGCCAGCAGCTCGACAGGGGGGGAAAAACTGTTTTTT. It translates to CASSSTGGEKLFF.

This clonotype was found many times. The chain has TRBV5-1 and TRBJ2-5, with 9 bases matching TRBD2. The V segment lost 0 bases and the J segment 1 base; nucleotides outside the gene matches: 1. This CDR3 region has 15 residues. Germline V lookup: CDR1 SGHRS, CDR2 YFSETQ. The CDR3 here is CASSLASGTQETQYF. For the CDR3, the DNA is TGCGCCAGCAGCTTGGCTAGCGGGACCCAAGAGACCCAGTACTTC. Drawing the rest from reference TRBV5-1 and TRBJ2-5, the complete variable domain is KAGVTQTPRYLIKTRGQQVTLSCSPISGHRSVSWYQQTPGQGLQFLFEYFSETQRNKGNFPGRFSGRQFSNSRSEMNVSTLELGDSALYLCASSLASGTQETQYFGPGTRLLVL.

This clonotype has only a few counts. This sequence joins TRBV12-3 or TRBV12-4 and TRBJ1-1; 7 bases line up with TRBD1. The CDR3 has 14 residues. V gave up 3 bases and J gave up 5 bases; unmatched junction bases: 6. The CDR3 reads CASSLGQTYTEAFF. The CDR3 DNA reads TGTGCCAGCAGTTTGGGACAGACCTATACTGAAGCTTTCTTT.

This chain links TRBV20-1 with TRBJ1-2; D ambiguous. The CDR3 sequence is 14 residues long. Deletions cut 1 base from V and 3 bases from J, with 12 bases between. Germline V gives CDR1 DFQATT, CDR2 SNEGSKA (reference sequence). The CDR3 here is CSARVSPNHYGYTF. The CDR3 DNA reads TGCAGTGCTAGAGTCTCGCCAAATCACTATGGCTACACCTTC.